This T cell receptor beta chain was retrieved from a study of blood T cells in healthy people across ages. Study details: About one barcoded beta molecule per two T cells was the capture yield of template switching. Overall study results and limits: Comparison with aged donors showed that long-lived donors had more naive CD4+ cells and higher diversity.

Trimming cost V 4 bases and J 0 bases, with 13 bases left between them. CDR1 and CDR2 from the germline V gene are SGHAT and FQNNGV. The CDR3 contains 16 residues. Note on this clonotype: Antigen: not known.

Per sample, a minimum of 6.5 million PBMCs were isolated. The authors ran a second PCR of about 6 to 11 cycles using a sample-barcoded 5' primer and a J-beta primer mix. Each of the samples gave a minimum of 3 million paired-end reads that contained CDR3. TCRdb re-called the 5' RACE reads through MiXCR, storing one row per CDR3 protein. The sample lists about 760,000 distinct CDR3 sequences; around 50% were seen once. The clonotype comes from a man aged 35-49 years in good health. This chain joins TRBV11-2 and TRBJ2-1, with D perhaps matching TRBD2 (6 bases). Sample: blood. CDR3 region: CASSSKRVGSYNEQFF. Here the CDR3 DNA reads TGTGCCAGCAGCTCCAAGCGGGTGGGCTCCTACAATGAGCAGTTCTTC.